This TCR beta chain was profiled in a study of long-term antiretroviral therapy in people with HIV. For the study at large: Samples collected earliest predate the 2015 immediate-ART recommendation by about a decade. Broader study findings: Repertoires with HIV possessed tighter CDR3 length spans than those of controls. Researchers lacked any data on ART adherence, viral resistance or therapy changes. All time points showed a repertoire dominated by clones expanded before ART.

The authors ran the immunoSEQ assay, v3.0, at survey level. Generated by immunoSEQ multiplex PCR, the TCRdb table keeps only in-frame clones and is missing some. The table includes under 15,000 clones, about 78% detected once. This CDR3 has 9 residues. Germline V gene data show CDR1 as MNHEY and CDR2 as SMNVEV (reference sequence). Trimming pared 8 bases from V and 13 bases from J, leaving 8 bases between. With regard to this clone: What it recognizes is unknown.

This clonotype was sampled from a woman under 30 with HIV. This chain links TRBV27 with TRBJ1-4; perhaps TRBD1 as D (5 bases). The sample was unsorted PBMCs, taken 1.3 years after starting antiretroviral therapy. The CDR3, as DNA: TGTGCCAGCCCCGGGGGACTGTTTTTT. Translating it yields CASPGGLFF. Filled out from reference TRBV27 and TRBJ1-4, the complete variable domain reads EAQVTQNPRYLITVTGKKLTVTCSQNMNHEYMSWYRQDPGLGLRQIYYSMNVEVTDKGDVPEGYKVSRKEKRNFPLILESPSPNQTSLYFCASPGGLFFGSGTQLSVL.